The 27 T cell receptor beta chains reported below all come from one sample, sequenced in a study of control samples from healthy donors and cancer patients. Libraries were prepared by immunoSEQ multiplex PCR; TCRdb keeps only in-frame clonotypes and omits some of them. The sample records about 130,000 clones, roughly 90% being singletons. Material for sequencing was blood. The receptors come from a man in his late teens or twenties in good health.

The chain has TRBV7-9 and TRBJ1-4; the D gene is possibly TRBD1 (5 bases). Germline V gene lookup returns CDR1 SEHNR and CDR2 FQNEAQ (reference sequence). This CDR3 contains 15 residues. V shed 1 base and J shed 8 bases, with 14 bases lying between them. Here the CDR3 reads CASSLERGRREKLFF. In DNA form, the CDR3 reads TGTGCCAGCAGCTTAGAAAGGGGCCGACGCGAAAAACTGTTTTTT.

The rearrangement joins TRBV6-2 or TRBV6-3 to TRBJ1-1, with unresolved D. In germline, CDR1 is MNHEY, CDR2 SVGEGT. Trimming removed 4 bases at V and 8 bases at J, with 8 bases between. The CDR3 is 11 residues long. CDR3 DNA: TGTGCCAGCAGTTTGTGGGAAGAAGCTTTCTTT. This translates into CASSLWEEAFF.

J is TRBJ2-7 and V is TRBV18; TRBD1 aligns across 9 bases. The V gene's germline CDR1 is KGHSH and CDR2 LQKENI. The CDR3 is 15 residues long. The J segment lost 6 bases and the V segment lost 3 bases, leaving 9 bases of the junction unmatched. This CDR3 reads CASSPRTGVSVEQYF. As DNA, the CDR3 is TGTGCCAGCTCACCCCGGACAGGGGTATCTGTCGAGCAGTACTTC.

The rearrangement links TRBV30 to TRBJ1-6; D gene uncertain. Trimming removed 3 bases from V and 7 bases from J, with 4 bases in between. The germline gives CDR1 GTSNPN, CDR2 SVGIG (reference sequence). This CDR3 comprises 11 residues. This CDR3 reads CAWSLNSPLHF. The DNA for the CDR3 is TGTGCCTGGAGCCTGAATTCACCCCTCCACTTT.

This chain connects TRBV25-1 to TRBJ1-1; no reliable D call. Trimming took 2 bases from V and 1 from J, leaving 5 bases between them. Germline V CDR1 and CDR2: MGHDK, SYGVNS. The CDR3 has 13 residues. The CDR3 reads CASSEPGNTEAFF. The CDR3 DNA reads as TGTGCCAGCAGTGAACCGGGGAACACTGAAGCTTTCTTT.

The rearrangement links TRBV7-3 to TRBJ1-2; TRBD1 might be the D (5 bases). The V gene lost 5 bases and the J gene lost 4 bases, with 14 bases spanning the gap. Germline CDR1 SGHTA, CDR2 FQGTGA. The CDR3 is 14 amino acids. The CDR3 DNA is TGTGCCAGCAGCAATCCCGGGGGGTTCTATGGCTACACCTTC. Its protein product is CASSNPGGFYGYTF.

The V and J genes are TRBV20-1 and TRBJ1-2, with D uncertain. Trimming left V 3 bases short and J 0 bases short, with 11 bases between. Germline assignment: CDR1 DFQATT and CDR2 SNEGSKA (reference sequence). The CDR3 loop spans 14 amino acids. CDR3 sequence (DNA): TGCAGTGCTAGTGGCCTTCCTTCTAACTATGGCTACACCTTC. Its translation: CSASGLPSNYGYTF.

V usage is TRBV5-1 and J usage is TRBJ2-7; a possible D gene is TRBD1 (6 bases). Deletions cut 0 bases from V and 10 bases from J, with 11 bases between. This CDR3 has 12 amino acids. Germline CDR1 is SGHRS and CDR2 is YFSETQ. The DNA of the CDR3 is TGCGCCAGCAGCTTGGACAGGGTGAGTCAGTACTTC. Translating gives CASSLDRVSQYF.

The chain employs TRBV11-3 and TRBJ2-1; D unclear. The CDR3 consists of 11 residues. Deletions cut 2 bases from V and 10 bases from J, with 6 bases between. Germline V CDR1 and CDR2: SGHNT, YENEEA. This CDR3 is CASSLTGEQFF. The CDR3 DNA is TGTGCCAGCAGCTTAACCGGGGAGCAGTTCTTC.

The chain is built from TRBV27 and TRBJ1-2; 9 bases align to TRBD1. The CDR3 has 14 residues. Per germline, CDR1 MNHEY and CDR2 SMNVEV (reference sequence). V trimming: 5 bases; J trimming: 8 bases; junction bases outside the gene matches: 9. The CDR3: CASSPPGQGRGYTF. The DNA of the CDR3 is TGTGCCAGCAGTCCTCCGGGACAGGGTCGAGGCTACACCTTC.

This clone was counted a few times. The chain employs TRBV6-1 and TRBJ1-1; TRBD1 matches at 7 bases. Germline CDR1 reads MNHNS; CDR2 reads SASEGT. J lost 1 base, V lost 0 bases, and 2 bases had no gene match. There are 15 residues in the CDR3. CDR3 residues: CASSEAAGGNTEAFF. The DNA for the CDR3 is TGTGCCAGCAGTGAAGCTGCAGGGGGGAACACTGAAGCTTTCTTT.

This sequence joins TRBV7-6 and TRBJ2-5; no clear D. V lost 5 bases, J lost 7 bases, and 14 bases lay in between. The germline V gene has CDR1 SGHVS and CDR2 FNYEAQ. The CDR3 consists of 13 residues. The CDR3 DNA follows: TGTGCCAGCAGCGCCTGGGTTGAGGCGACCCAGTACTTC. Protein product: CASSAWVEATQYF.

The chain couples TRBV13 to TRBJ2-5, with D possibly called TRBD1 or TRBD2 (6 bases each). Germline V gene lookup returns CDR1 PRHDT and CDR2 FYEKMQ (reference sequence). Trimming removed 5 bases from V and 5 bases from J, with 15 bases in between. The CDR3 contains 14 residues. The CDR3 loop is CASSPPGGVETQYF. In DNA form, the CDR3 reads TGTGCCAGCAGCCCCCCCGGGGGCGTGGAGACCCAGTACTTC.

The V gene is TRBV10-3, the J gene TRBJ2-1, with D hard to call. This CDR3 comprises 12 residues. Germline V gene sequence: CDR1 ENHRY, CDR2 SYGVKD. V lost 8 bases, J lost 5 bases, and 10 bases lay in between. In nucleotides, the CDR3 is TGTGCCATCTGGGCAGCTAACAATGAGCAGTTCTTC. It specifies CAIWAANNEQFF.

The chain is built from TRBV3-1 (or the pseudogene TRBV3-2) and TRBJ2-6; TRBD2 is a possible D gene (5 bases). CDR3 length: 16 residues. Germline lookup yields CDR1 LGHDT and CDR2 YNNKEL (reference sequence). Trimming removed 1 base at V and 1 base at J, with 8 bases between. This CDR3 reads CASSQVARSGANVLTF. The DNA of the CDR3 is TGTGCCAGCAGCCAAGTAGCGAGGTCTGGGGCCAACGTCCTGACTTTC.

The CDR3 DNA follows: TGTGCTAGTGCCATCCCTGGGGGGGCCGGCGGCTATGGCTACACCTTC. This encodes CASAIPGGAGGYGYTF. The rearrangement uses TRBV12-5 and TRBJ1-2, with D perhaps TRBD1 (6 bases). The CDR3 runs 16 residues. Germline V gene lookup returns CDR1 LGHNT and CDR2 FRNRAP. Deletions cut 7 bases from V and 4 bases from J, with 22 bases between.

The V gene is TRBV27, the J gene TRBJ2-5; no clear D gene. The germline CDR1 and CDR2 sequences are MNHEY and SMNVEV (reference sequence). The CDR3 loop spans 15 amino acids. Trimming left V 3 bases short and J 2 bases short, with 13 bases between. CDR3 sequence reads: CASSFRARAQETQYF. In DNA form, the CDR3 reads TGTGCCAGCAGTTTTCGGGCTCGGGCGCAAGAGACCCAGTACTTC.

The rearrangement joins TRBV18 to TRBJ2-3; no firm D call. V was shortened by 3 bases and J by 0 bases, with 16 bases between the two germline ends. CDR1 is KGHSH and CDR2 is LQKENI in the germline V gene. This CDR3 region has 17 residues. This chain's CDR3 is CASSPEQKTTSTDTQYF. CDR3 bases: TGTGCCAGCTCACCGGAACAGAAAACGACTAGCACAGATACGCAGTATTTT.

The CDR3 is CASSASRTGEDYEKLFF. The CDR3 DNA follows: TGTGCCAGTAGTGCCTCCAGGACAGGGGAAGACTATGAAAAACTGTTTTTT. V and J are TRBV19 and TRBJ1-4, with 9 bases aligning to TRBD1. The V and J ends lost 5 bases and 6 bases, in that order; junction bases with no gene match: 13. The CDR3 extends over 17 amino acids. Germline values: CDR1 LNHDA, CDR2 SQIVND (reference sequence).

The V gene is TRBV11-2, the J gene TRBJ2-1; D is unclear. Between the trimmed V and J ends, which lost 3 bases and 8 bases, there was a span of 11 bases. Germline CDR1 and CDR2: SGHAT and FQNNGV. The CDR3 sequence is 13 residues long. The CDR3 bases are TGTGCCAGCAGCTTTTTAAGTATCCATGAGCAGTTCTTC. Translating gives CASSFLSIHEQFF.

The chain couples TRBV30 to TRBJ1-1, with D unresolved. This CDR3 contains 15 residues. The germline V gene has CDR1 GTSNPN and CDR2 SVGIG (reference sequence). Trimming took 1 base from V and 1 from J, leaving 13 bases between them. The CDR3 nucleotides are TGTGCCTGGAGTGAGAACCCTCTCAGGAACACTGAAGCTTTCTTT. This codes for CAWSENPLRNTEAFF.

The genes are TRBV6-1 and TRBJ1-1; the D gene is possibly TRBD1 (5 bases). In germline, CDR1 is MNHNS, CDR2 SASEGT. V was shortened by 0 bases and J by 3 bases, with 11 bases between the two germline ends. The CDR3 runs to 15 residues. The DNA of the CDR3 is TGTGCCAGCAGTGAAGCGGCGGGGCTGGACACTGAAGCTTTCTTT. Its protein product is CASSEAAGLDTEAFF.

The V gene is TRBV11-3, the J gene TRBJ2-1; 9 positions agree with TRBD1. V was pared by 2 bases and J by 5 bases, with 4 bases of the junction left unmatched. CDR1 and CDR2 (germline): SGHNT, YENEEA. CDR3 length equals 15 residues. CDR3 in amino acids: CASSLRTGVNNEQFF. The CDR3 DNA is TGTGCCAGCAGCTTAAGGACAGGGGTAAACAATGAGCAGTTCTTC. The full variable domain, in which reference TRBV11-3 and TRBJ2-1 provide the parts outside the CDR3, is EAGVVQSPRYKIIEKKQPVAFWCNPISGHNTLYWYLQNLGQGPELLIRYENEEAVDDSQLPKDRFSAERLKGVDSTLKIQPAELGDSAVYLCASSLRTGVNNEQFFGPGTRLTVL.

This chain connects TRBV27 to TRBJ2-3; 11 bases line up with TRBD2. The V segment lost 5 bases and the J segment 4 bases; nucleotides outside the gene matches: 5. This CDR3 is 15 amino acids long. Germline-derived CDR1 and CDR2 are MNHEY and SMNVEV (reference sequence). The CDR3 nucleotides are TGTGCCAGCAGTGTACTAGCGGGGGAAGCAGATACGCAGTATTTT. Amino acids: CASSVLAGEADTQYF.

The gene calls are TRBV6-5 and TRBJ2-7; tentatively, D is TRBD1 or TRBD2 (5 bases each). Trimming cost V 6 bases and J 7 bases, with 19 bases left between them. CDR3 length: 14 residues. From germline, CDR1 is MNHEY and CDR2 SVGAGI. The CDR3 protein is CASRPSGTAREQYF. The CDR3 nucleotides read TGTGCCAGCAGGCCTTCCGGGACCGCGAGAGAGCAGTACTTC.

The chain uses TRBV6-5 and TRBJ1-6, with 7 bases aligning to TRBD1. The CDR3 covers 16 residues. Germline V CDR1 and CDR2: MNHEY, SVGAGI. V was clipped by 0 bases and J by 9 bases; unmatched bases: 8. CDR3 region: CASSYSSSGGASPLHF. For the CDR3, the DNA is TGTGCCAGCAGTTACTCAAGTTCAGGGGGGGCTTCACCCCTCCACTTT.

This chain connects TRBV29-1 to TRBJ2-2; a weak D match, TRBD2 (5 bases). The CDR3 consists of 16 residues. Trimming left V 1 base short and J 1 base short, with 13 bases between. Germline V gene lookup returns CDR1 SQVTM and CDR2 ANQGSEA. DNA of the CDR3: TGCAGCGTTGAAGGAGGGAGCTTGGGGAACACCGGGGAGCTGTTTTTT. It specifies CSVEGGSLGNTGELFF.